These 22 T cell receptor beta chains came from one sample sequenced in a study of early T cells in non-severe SARS-CoV-2 infection. TCRdb reprocessed the 5' RACE reads via MiXCR and lists one record per CDR3 protein. The table includes approximately 52,000 distinct CDR3 sequences, more than 12% detected once. Sequencing used whole blood, obtained at baseline. These receptors were taken from an adult who was a healthcare worker with PCR-confirmed SARS-CoV-2 infection or an uninfected control (not recorded which).

There are many counts of this clonotype. The chain carries TRBV10-1 and TRBJ2-1, with a tentative D call TRBD1 (6 bases). CDR1 is WNHNN, CDR2 SYGVQD, per germline (reference sequence). Trimming cost V 2 bases and J 6 bases, with 8 bases left between them. The CDR3 has 13 amino acids. DNA of the CDR3: TGCGCCAGCAGTGAGAACAGGGCCAATGAGCAGTTCTTC. As protein: CASSENRANEQFF.

This clonotype is categorized as medium-sized. The gene calls are TRBV7-2 and TRBJ2-1, with 8 bases matching TRBD2. Trimming at V came to 5 bases and at J to 10 bases, leaving 25 bases not matched to a gene. Per the germline V gene, CDR1 is SGHTA and CDR2 is FQGNSA. The CDR3 has 19 amino acids. The CDR3 DNA reads as TGTGCCAGCAGCCCTACCCCTGGCGCGGGGGGACCTACTACAAGGGAGCAGTTCTTC. Translated: CASSPTPGAGGPTTREQFF.

This clonotype was counted only a few times. CDR3 nucleotide sequence: TGCGCCAGCAGCCGTCGAAGTAGCGGGGGTCTTAGCACAGATACGCAGTATTTT. Amino acid sequence: CASSRRSSGGLSTDTQYF. This chain joins TRBV4-1 and TRBJ2-3; 9 bases match TRBD2. The CDR3 length is 18 residues. From germline, CDR1 is MGHRA and CDR2 YSYEKL. Trimming at V came to 4 bases and at J to 0 bases, leaving 11 bases not matched to a gene.

This clonotype showed up just a few times. CDR3 coding DNA: TGCAGTGCTAGATCGCTTGTGGAGGACGACACTGAAGCTTTCTTT. Translated, it gives CSARSLVEDDTEAFF. The chain is built from TRBV20-1 and TRBJ1-1, with no clear D. The germline CDR1 and CDR2 sequences are DFQATT and SNEGSKA (reference sequence). Trimming took off 2 bases at V and 3 bases at J, with 16 bases between the two ends. CDR3 length equals 15 residues.

The CDR3 region has the DNA TGTGCCAGCAGCTTATTAGCGGGGTCTTTGTCCTACAATGAGCAGTTCTTC. This sequence encodes CASSLLAGSLSYNEQFF. The gene calls are TRBV7-6 and TRBJ2-1; 8 nucleotides line up with TRBD2. Germline V gene sequence: CDR1 SGHVS, CDR2 FNYEAQ. The CDR3 is 17 amino acids. Trimming at V came to 2 bases and at J to 1 base, leaving 7 bases not matched to a gene.

This clonotype was counted at least ten times. V usage is TRBV6-8 and J usage is TRBJ2-7; unclear D gene. The V gene lost 4 bases and the J gene lost 3 bases, with 10 bases spanning the gap. CDR3 length: 13 amino acids. In germline, CDR1 is MNHGY, CDR2 SAAAGT. The CDR3 coding sequence is TGTGCCAGCAGTTGTATGGGAATCTACGAGCAGTACTTC. It codes for CASSCMGIYEQYF.

The chain uses TRBV29-1 and TRBJ2-3, with D possibly being TRBD1 or TRBD2 (5 bases each). The CDR3 is made up of 15 amino acids. V was pared by 8 bases and J by 0 bases, with 18 bases between. CDR1 is SQVTM, CDR2 ANQGSEA, per germline. The CDR3 DNA follows: TGCAGCTTATCCCGGGACGGCACTAGCACAGATACGCAGTATTTT. Translated: CSLSRDGTSTDTQYF.

The genes are TRBV19 and TRBJ2-2; 8 bases agree with TRBD1. The junction had 4 bases not matched to a gene; V was cut back by 3 bases and J by 4 bases. There are 15 residues in the CDR3. The V gene's germline CDR1 is LNHDA and CDR2 SQIVND (reference sequence). The CDR3 bases are TGTGCCAGTAGTATCACAGGGGGTGGCACCGGGGAGCTGTTTTTT. The encoded protein is CASSITGGGTGELFF.

This clonotype came up a few times. The J gene is TRBJ1-1, the V gene TRBV14; D may be TRBD1 (6 bases). Germline loops: CDR1 SGHDN, CDR2 FVKESK. The CDR3 totals 16 residues. Between the trimmed V and J ends, which lost 0 bases and 6 bases, there was a span of 17 bases. The CDR3 is CASSQDLGGRTSEAFF. The CDR3 DNA follows: TGTGCCAGCAGCCAAGATTTGGGGGGGCGAACGTCTGAAGCTTTCTTT.

This rearrangement joins TRBV20-1 to TRBJ2-7; 9 bases agree with TRBD2. The germline V gene has CDR1 DFQATT and CDR2 SNEGSKA (reference sequence). The junction had 14 bases not matched to a gene; V was cut back by 6 bases and J by 2 bases. The CDR3 runs to 16 residues. The CDR3: CSAGTGGSGRTYEQYF. The CDR3 region has the DNA TGCAGTGCAGGGACGGGCGGAAGCGGGAGGACCTACGAGCAGTACTTC.

This clonotype has ten or more counts. This chain connects TRBV28 to TRBJ1-2; unclear D gene. The CDR3 sequence is 14 residues long. Deletions cut 7 bases from V and 1 base from J, with 13 bases between. Germline assignment: CDR1 MDHEN and CDR2 SYDVKM. CDR3 loop: CASTPSGSNYGYTF. CDR3 in DNA: TGTGCCAGCACCCCAAGTGGGAGTAACTATGGCTACACCTTC.

This clonotype was seen more than once but under ten times. The rearrangement uses TRBV29-1 and TRBJ2-7, with 8 positions matching TRBD2. Germline V gene data show CDR1 as SQVTM and CDR2 as ANQGSEA. There are 13 residues in the CDR3. Losses at the gene ends were 1 base for V and 3 bases for J; bases not matched to a gene: 2. The CDR3 spells CSVEGAGGYEQYF. CDR3 nucleotides: TGCAGCGTTGAAGGTGCGGGAGGCTACGAGCAGTACTTC.

This rearrangement joins TRBV4-1 to TRBJ2-3; D is uncertain. Trimming removed 3 bases at V and 0 bases at J, with 10 bases between. CDR3 size: 15 residues. The V gene's germline CDR1 is MGHRA and CDR2 YSYEKL. CDR3 in DNA: TGCGCCAGCAGCCACCTGGTGGCTAGCACAGATACGCAGTATTTT. Its protein product is CASSHLVASTDTQYF.

The rearrangement uses TRBV2 and TRBJ2-1; D is possibly TRBD1 (5 bases). The length of the CDR3 is 12 residues. Trimming shortened V by 0 bases and J by 13 bases, and 10 bases separated the two germline ends. Germline loops: CDR1 SNHLY, CDR2 FYNNEI. In DNA form, the CDR3 reads TGTGCCAGCAGTGAAGCGAGACAGAGACAGTTCTTC. It yields the protein CASSEARQRQFF.

This chain connects TRBV14 to TRBJ1-3; possible D gene TRBD1, 5 bases. V lost 9 bases, J lost 0 bases, and 6 bases lay in between. Germline V lookup: CDR1 SGHDN, CDR2 FVKESK. This CDR3 contains 12 residues. In nucleotides, the CDR3 is TGTGCCAGGGGGGTCTCTGGAAACACCATATATTTT. This translates into CARGVSGNTIYF.

This clonotype has a count of ten or more. The J gene is TRBJ2-7, the V gene TRBV29-1; 11 bases map to TRBD2. Trimming cost V 2 bases and J 4 bases; bases outside gene matches: 1. From germline, CDR1 is SQVTM and CDR2 ANQGSEA. The length of the CDR3 is 13 residues. The CDR3 spells CSVELAGGYEQYF. DNA for the CDR3: TGCAGCGTTGAACTAGCGGGGGGATACGAGCAGTACTTC.

This clonotype has at least ten counts. V and J are TRBV6-1 and TRBJ2-1; 8 nucleotides agree with TRBD2. The CDR3 contains 17 residues. Germline V gene lookup returns CDR1 MNHNS and CDR2 SASEGT. Germline trimming cut 5 bases from V and 9 bases from J; bases unmatched to any gene: 18. The CDR3 region has the DNA TGTGCCAGCAGTCCATGGGGACTAGTCGCTTCCGGGGGTGAGCAGTTCTTC. Its translation: CASSPWGLVASGGEQFF.

This clonotype was observed a few times. CDR3 sequence (DNA): TGTGCCAGCCCGAACAGGAACACCGGGGAGCTGTTTTTT. It codes for CASPNRNTGELFF. V and J are TRBV28 and TRBJ2-2; D unclear. This CDR3 contains 13 residues. V lost 8 bases to trimming and J lost 1 base, with 8 bases between them. The germline CDR1 and CDR2 sequences are MDHEN and SYDVKM.

This clonotype was seen repeatedly, ten times or more. This chain joins TRBV9 and TRBJ2-3; possible D gene TRBD1, 5 bases. Trimming removed 0 bases from V and 7 bases from J, with 6 bases in between. The germline CDR1 and CDR2 sequences are SGDLS and YYNGEE. The CDR3 spans 12 residues. Here the CDR3 reads CASSVEGNTQYF. The CDR3, as DNA: TGTGCCAGCAGCGTAGAGGGGAATACGCAGTATTTT.

As concerns this clonotype: This may stem from a read error, because a much larger clone lies one nucleotide away. The V gene is TRBV5-4, the J gene TRBJ2-3; 9 bases fit TRBD1. The CDR3 has 15 amino acids. CDR1 SGHNT and CDR2 YYREEE come from the germline V gene (reference sequence). In nucleotides, the CDR3 is TGTGCCAGCAGCCGAGGGGGACAGGGCACAGATACGCAGTTTTTT. It yields the protein CASSRGGQGTDTQFF.

The sample holds a few counts of this clonotype. The V call is TRBV5-4, the J call TRBJ2-6; tentatively, D is TRBD1 (6 bases). The CDR3 extends over 15 amino acids. With 4 bases removed from V and 4 bases from J, the gap between germline ends came to 12 bases. The V gene's germline CDR1 is SGHNT and CDR2 YYREEE (reference sequence). CDR3 sequence (DNA): TGTGCCAGCAGCCAGCCGGGGACAGGGGCCAACGTCCTGACTTTC. Protein product: CASSQPGTGANVLTF.

This clonotype was counted many times. V is TRBV9 and J is TRBJ2-5; D is unresolved. V lost 0 bases and J lost 2, with 11 bases in between. The germline V gene encodes CDR1 SGDLS and CDR2 YYNGEE. The length of the CDR3 is 15 residues. CDR3 bases: TGTGCCAGCAGCGTAGGAGGAAGTTTACAAGAGACCCAGTACTTC. This translates into CASSVGGSLQETQYF.